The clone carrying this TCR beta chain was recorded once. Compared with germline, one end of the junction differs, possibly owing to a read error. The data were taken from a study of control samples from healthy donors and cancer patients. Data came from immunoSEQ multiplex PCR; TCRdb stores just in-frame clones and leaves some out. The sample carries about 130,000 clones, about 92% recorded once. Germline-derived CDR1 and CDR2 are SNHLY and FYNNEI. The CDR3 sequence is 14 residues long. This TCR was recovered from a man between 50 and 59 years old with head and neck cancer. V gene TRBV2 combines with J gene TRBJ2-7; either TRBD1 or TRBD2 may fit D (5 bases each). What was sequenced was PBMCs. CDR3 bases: TGTGCCAGCAGTGAAGATTTGGTCCCGGGACCGCAGAACTTC. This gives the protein CASSEDLVPGPQNF.